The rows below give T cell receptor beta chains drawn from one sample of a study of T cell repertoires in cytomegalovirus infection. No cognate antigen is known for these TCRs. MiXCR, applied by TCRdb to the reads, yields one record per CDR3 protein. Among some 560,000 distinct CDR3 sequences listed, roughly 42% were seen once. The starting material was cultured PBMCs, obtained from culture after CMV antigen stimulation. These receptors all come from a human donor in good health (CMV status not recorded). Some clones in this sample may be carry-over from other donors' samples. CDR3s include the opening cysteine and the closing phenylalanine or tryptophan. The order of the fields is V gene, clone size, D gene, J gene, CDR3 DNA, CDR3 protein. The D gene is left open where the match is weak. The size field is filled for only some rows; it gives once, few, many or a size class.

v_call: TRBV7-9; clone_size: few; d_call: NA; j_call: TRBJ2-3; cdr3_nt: TGTGCCGGGGGTCGATCTAGCACAGATACGCAGTATTTT; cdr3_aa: CAGGRSSTDTQYF
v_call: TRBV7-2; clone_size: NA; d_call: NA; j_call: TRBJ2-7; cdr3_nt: TGTGCCAGCAGCTTACGCGGGGACAGGCAGTACTTC; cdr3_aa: CASSLRGDRQYF
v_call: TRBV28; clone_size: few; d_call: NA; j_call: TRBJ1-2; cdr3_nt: TGTGCCAGCCAGCTCTTCTGGAACTATGGCTACACCTTC; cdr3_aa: CASQLFWNYGYTF
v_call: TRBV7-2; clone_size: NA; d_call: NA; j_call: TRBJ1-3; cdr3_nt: TGTGCCAGCAGCTTAGCGGGTTATGGCACCATATATTTT; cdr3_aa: CASSLAGYGTIYF
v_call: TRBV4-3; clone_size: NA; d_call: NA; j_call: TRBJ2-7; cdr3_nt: TGCGCCAGCAGCCAAACACGAGGGGCCCGGGAGCAGTACTTC; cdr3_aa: CASSQTRGAREQYF
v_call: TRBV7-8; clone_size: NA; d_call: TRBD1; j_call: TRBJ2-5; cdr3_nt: TGTGCCAGCAGCTCAGGGGGCGCGTGGGAGACCCAGTACTTC; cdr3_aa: CASSSGGAWETQYF
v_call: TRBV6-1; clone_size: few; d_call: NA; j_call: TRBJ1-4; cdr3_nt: TGTGCCAGCACCGTATCCCCCTATGAAAAACTGTTTTTT; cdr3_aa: CASTVSPYEKLFF
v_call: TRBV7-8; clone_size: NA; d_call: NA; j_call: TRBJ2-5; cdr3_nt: TGTGCCAGCAGTTATAGACGCGGCGGTGGACGCTCCTGGTTAGAGACCCAGTACTTC; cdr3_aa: CASSYRRGGGRSWLETQYF
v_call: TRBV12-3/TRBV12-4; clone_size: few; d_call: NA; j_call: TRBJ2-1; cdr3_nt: TGTGCCAGCAGAGGGACCGCTGCCAGCAATGAGCAGTTCTTC; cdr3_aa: CASRGTAASNEQFF
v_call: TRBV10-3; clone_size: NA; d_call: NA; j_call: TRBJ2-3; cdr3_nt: TGTGCCATCAGTGAGGGACTGAGCACAGATACGCAGTATTTT; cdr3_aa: CAISEGLSTDTQYF
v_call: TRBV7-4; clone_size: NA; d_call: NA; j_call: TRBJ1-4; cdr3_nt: TGTGCCAGCAGCCCCCGCGGGGAAGATGAAAAACTGTTTTTT; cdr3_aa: CASSPRGEDEKLFF
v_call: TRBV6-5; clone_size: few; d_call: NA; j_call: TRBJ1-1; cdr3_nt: TGTGCCAGCAGTCAGTACAGGGATGTGAACACTGAAGCTTTCTTT; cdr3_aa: CASSQYRDVNTEAFF
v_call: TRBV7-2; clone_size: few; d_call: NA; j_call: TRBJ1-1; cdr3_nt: TGTGCCAGCAGCTTAGGACAGCTAACCTTTTCTTTCTTT; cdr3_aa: CASSLGQLTFSFF
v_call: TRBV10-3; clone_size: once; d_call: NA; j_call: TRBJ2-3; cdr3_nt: TGTGCCATCAAGGACCGCACAGATACGCAGTATTTT; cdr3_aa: CAIKDRTDTQYF
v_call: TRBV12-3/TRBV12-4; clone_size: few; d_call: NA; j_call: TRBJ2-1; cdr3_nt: TGTGCCAGCAGTCCGTTATCCTCACAGCAGTTCTTC; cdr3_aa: CASSPLSSQQFF
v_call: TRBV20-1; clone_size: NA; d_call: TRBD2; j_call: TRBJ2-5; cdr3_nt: TGCAGTGCGCGGGGGGTAGCGGGATGGGAGACCCAGTACTTC; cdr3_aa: CSARGVAGWETQYF
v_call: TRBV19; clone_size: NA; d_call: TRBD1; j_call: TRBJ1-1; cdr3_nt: TGTGCCAGCTTAAGGACAGGGATGAACACTGAAGCTTTCTTT; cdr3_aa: CASLRTGMNTEAFF
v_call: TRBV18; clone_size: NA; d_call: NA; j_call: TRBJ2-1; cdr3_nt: TGTGCCAGCTCACCAATGCAGGGAGAGCAGTTCTTC; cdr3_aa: CASSPMQGEQFF
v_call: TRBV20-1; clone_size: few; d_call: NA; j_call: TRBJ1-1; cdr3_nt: TGCAGTGCTAGAGTGAGAGTGAAGAACACTGAAGCTTTCTTT; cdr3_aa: CSARVRVKNTEAFF
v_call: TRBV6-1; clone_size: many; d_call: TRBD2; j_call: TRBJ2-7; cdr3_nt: TGTGCCAGCAGGAGGTCAGCGGGGGGGCAGTACTTC; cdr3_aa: CASRRSAGGQYF
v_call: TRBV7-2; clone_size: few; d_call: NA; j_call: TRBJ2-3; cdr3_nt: TGTGCCAGCAGCTTATCTGGGACTGATATGGGGTATTTT; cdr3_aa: CASSLSGTDMGYF
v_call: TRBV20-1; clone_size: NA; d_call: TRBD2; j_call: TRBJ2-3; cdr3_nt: TGCAGTGCTGGCGGGGGGGCAGATACGCAGTATTTT; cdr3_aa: CSAGGGADTQYF
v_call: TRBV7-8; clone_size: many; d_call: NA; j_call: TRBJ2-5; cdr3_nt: TGTGCCAGCAGCTTATTCTCGGAGACCCAGTACTTC; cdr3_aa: CASSLFSETQYF
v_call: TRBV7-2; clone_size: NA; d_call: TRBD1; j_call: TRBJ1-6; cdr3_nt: TGTGCCAGCAGCCCAGACAGGGTCACCTATAATTCACCCCTCCACTTT; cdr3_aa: CASSPDRVTYNSPLHF
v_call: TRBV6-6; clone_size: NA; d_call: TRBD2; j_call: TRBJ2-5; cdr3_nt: TGTGCCAGCAGTTCCCCCGAGGGTGGCGGGGGAGAGACCCAGTACTTC; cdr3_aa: CASSSPEGGGGETQYF
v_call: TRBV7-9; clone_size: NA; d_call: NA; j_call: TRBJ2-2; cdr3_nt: TGTGCCAGCAGCTCTAGGGGCACCCCCCTCGGCACCGGGGAGCTGTTTTTT; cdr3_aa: CASSSRGTPLGTGELFF
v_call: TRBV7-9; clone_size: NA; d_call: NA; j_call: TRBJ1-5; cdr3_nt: TGTGCCAGCAGCTTAGACCGGGCGGATCAGCCCCAGCATTTT; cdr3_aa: CASSLDRADQPQHF
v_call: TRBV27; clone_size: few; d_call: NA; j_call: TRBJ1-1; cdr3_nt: TGTGCCAGCAACCCTTATCGCGTGAACACTGAAGCTTTCTTT; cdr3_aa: CASNPYRVNTEAFF
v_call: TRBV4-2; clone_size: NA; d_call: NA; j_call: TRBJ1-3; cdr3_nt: TGTGCCAGCAGCCAACATACAGGTTACTCTGGAAACACCATATATTTT; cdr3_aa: CASSQHTGYSGNTIYF
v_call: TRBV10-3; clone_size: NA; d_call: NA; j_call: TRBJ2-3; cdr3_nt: TGTGCCATCAGTGAGTTCCAGTCGCCAACAGAGGCGCAGTATTTT; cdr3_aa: CAISEFQSPTEAQYF
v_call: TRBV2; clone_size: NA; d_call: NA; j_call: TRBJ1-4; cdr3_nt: TGTGCCAGCAGTGATCAGGGTGGCGATAATGAAAAACTGTTTTTT; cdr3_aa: CASSDQGGDNEKLFF
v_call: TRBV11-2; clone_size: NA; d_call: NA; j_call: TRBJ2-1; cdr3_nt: TGTGCCAGCAGCTTGGGGCTGCCGTGGGATGAGCAGTTCTTC; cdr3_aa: CASSLGLPWDEQFF
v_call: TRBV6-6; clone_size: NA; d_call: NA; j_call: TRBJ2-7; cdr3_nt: TGTGCCAGCAGATTAGCGGCAGCCTCCTACGAGCAGTACTTC; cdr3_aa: CASRLAAASYEQYF
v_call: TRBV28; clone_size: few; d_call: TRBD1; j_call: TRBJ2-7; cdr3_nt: TGTGCCAGCAGTCCGCCTGGGACAGGGGCCTACGAGCAGTACTTC; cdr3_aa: CASSPPGTGAYEQYF
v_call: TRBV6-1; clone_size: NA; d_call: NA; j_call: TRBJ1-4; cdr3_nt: TGTGCCAGCAGTTCGGCAGGAGCGGGAACTAATGAAAAACTGTTTTTT; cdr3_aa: CASSSAGAGTNEKLFF
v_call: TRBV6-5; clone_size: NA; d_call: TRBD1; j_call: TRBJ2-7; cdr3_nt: TGTGCCAGCAGTCAGCCCGGGACAGGATCTACACACTTC; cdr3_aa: CASSQPGTGSTHF
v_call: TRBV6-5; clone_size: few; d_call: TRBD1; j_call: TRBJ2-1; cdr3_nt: TGTGCCAGCAGTGACTACCGGGGACAGTACAATGAGCAGTTCTTC; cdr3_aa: CASSDYRGQYNEQFF
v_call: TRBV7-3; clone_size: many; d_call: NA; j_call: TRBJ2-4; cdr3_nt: TGTGCCAGCAGCATTAAAACTACCTCCCGGGGCCGGAGGAACATTCAGTACTTC; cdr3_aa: CASSIKTTSRGRRNIQYF
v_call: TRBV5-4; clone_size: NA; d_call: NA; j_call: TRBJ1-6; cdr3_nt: TGTGCCAGCAGCTTGCCGGGACTGAGGAATTCACCCCTCCACTTT; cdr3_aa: CASSLPGLRNSPLHF
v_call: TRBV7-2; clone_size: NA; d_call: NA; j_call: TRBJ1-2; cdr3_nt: TGTGCCAGCAGCTTTAGGACACCACCTCTCGGGGGCTACACCTTC; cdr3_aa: CASSFRTPPLGGYTF
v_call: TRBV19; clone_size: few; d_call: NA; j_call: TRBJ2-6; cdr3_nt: TGTGCCAGTAGGAACATGGGGGACCGCTCTGGGGCCAACGTCCTGACTTTC; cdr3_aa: CASRNMGDRSGANVLTF
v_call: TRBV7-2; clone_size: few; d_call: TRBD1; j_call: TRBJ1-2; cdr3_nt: TGTGCCAGCAGCTCCTTAGACAGGGTCGGTGGCTACACCTTC; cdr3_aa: CASSSLDRVGGYTF
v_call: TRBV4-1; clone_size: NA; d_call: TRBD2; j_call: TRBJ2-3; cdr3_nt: TGCGCCAGCAGCCAAGCTAGCGGTCCTAGCACAGATACGCAGTATTTT; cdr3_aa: CASSQASGPSTDTQYF
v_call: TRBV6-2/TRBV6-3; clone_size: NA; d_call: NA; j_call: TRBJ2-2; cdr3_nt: TGTGCCAGCAGTTTGGCCCGGGTCATACACACCGGGGAGCTGTTTTTT; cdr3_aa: CASSLARVIHTGELFF
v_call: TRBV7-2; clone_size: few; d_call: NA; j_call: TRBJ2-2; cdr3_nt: TGTGCCAGCAGCTTAGCGGGACCGTACACCGGGGAGCTGTTTTTT; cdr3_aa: CASSLAGPYTGELFF
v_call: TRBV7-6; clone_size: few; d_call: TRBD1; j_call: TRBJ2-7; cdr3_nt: TGTGCCATCGGGGTACAGGGGGCAGCGCAGTACTTC; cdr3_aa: CAIGVQGAAQYF
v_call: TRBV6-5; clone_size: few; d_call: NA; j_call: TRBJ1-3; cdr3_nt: TGTGCCAGCAGGACACCGCGGTCTGGAAACACCATATATTTT; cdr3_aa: CASRTPRSGNTIYF
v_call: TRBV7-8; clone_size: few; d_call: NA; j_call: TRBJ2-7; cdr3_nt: TGTGCCAGCAGCTTGCCAGGGCACTACGAGCAGTACTTC; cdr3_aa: CASSLPGHYEQYF
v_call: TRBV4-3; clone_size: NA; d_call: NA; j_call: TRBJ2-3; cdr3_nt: TGCGCCAGCAGCCAAGGTGCGACGACCCCTGATACGCAGTATTTT; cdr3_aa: CASSQGATTPDTQYF
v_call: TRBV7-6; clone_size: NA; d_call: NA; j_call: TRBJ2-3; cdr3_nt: TGTGCCAGCAGCCCCACAGGCTACCCCGGGGGTAGAGATACGCAGTATTTT; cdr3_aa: CASSPTGYPGGRDTQYF